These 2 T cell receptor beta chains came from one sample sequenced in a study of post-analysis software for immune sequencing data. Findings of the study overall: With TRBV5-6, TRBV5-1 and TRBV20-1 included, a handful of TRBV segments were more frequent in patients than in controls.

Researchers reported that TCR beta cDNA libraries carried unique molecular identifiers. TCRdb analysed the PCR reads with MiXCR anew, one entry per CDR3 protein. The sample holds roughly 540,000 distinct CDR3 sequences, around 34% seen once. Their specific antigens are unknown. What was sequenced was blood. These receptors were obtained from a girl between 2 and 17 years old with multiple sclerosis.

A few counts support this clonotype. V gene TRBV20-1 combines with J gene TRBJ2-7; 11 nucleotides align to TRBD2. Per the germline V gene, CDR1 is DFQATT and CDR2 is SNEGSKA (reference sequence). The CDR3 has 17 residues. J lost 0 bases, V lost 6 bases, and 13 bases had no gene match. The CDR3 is CSAVGPSGGPSSYEQYF. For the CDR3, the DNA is TGCAGTGCCGTTGGGCCTAGCGGGGGGCCTAGCTCCTACGAGCAGTACTTC.

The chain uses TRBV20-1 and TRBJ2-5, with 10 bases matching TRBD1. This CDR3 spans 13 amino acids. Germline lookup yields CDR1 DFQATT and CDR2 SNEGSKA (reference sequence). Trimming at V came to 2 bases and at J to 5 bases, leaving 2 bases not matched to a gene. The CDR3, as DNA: TGCAGTGCTAGATGGGACAGGGGTGAGACCCAGTACTTC. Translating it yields CSARWDRGETQYF.